The rows below give T cell receptor beta chains drawn from one sample of a study of T cells in Graves' hyperthyroidism and ophthalmopathy. TCRdb reprocessed the multiplex PCR reads with MiXCR, giving one entry per CDR3 protein. The table shows 550,000 to 600,000 distinct CDR3 sequences, with roughly 17% occurring only once. Material: blood. These receptors all come from a woman aged 18-29 years with Graves' hyperthyroidism. Both conserved end residues are part of each CDR3. The order of the fields is CDR3 length, clone size, J gene, D gene, V gene, CDR3 protein, CDR3 DNA. D genes are given only for firm matches. Clone size is given for some rows only: seen once, a few or many times, or a class if the clone is expanded.

>18|.|TRBJ2-4|.|TRBV15
CATSRDIQRVLAKNIQYF
TGTGCCACCAGCAGAGATATCCAAAGGGTTCTAGCCAAAAACATTCAGTACTTC
>15|.|TRBJ1-5|TRBD1|TRBV15
CATSRTTGADQPQHF
TGTGCCACCAGCAGGACGACAGGGGCTGACCAGCCCCAGCATTTT
>16|.|TRBJ2-7|TRBD1|TRBV3-1
CASSPHPPGTGNEQYF
TGTGCCAGCAGCCCCCACCCCCCCGGGACAGGTAACGAGCAGTACTTC
>19|.|TRBJ2-6|.|TRBV3-1
CASSQEGVPSASGANVLTF
TGTGCCAGCAGCCAAGAGGGGGTTCCTAGCGCCTCTGGGGCCAACGTCCTGACTTTC
>13|many|TRBJ2-7|TRBD1|TRBV20-1
CSASTGGEYEQYF
TGCAGTGCTAGTACAGGGGGCGAGTACGAGCAGTACTTC
>17|.|TRBJ2-2|.|TRBV7-9
CASSLPEKGRFTGELFF
TGTGCCAGCAGCTTACCGGAGAAAGGACGTTTCACCGGGGAGCTGTTTTTT
>16|few|TRBJ1-2|.|TRBV6-2/TRBV6-3
CASRPPGQTRDYGYTF
TGTGCCAGCAGACCACCTGGACAGACGAGGGACTATGGCTACACCTTC
>16|few|TRBJ2-5|TRBD1|TRBV7-2
CASSLVGGSIQETQYF
TGTGCCAGCAGCTTAGTAGGGGGCTCTATTCAAGAGACCCAGTACTTC
>14|.|TRBJ2-2|TRBD2|TRBV9
CASSPAGFTGELFF
TGTGCCAGCAGCCCAGCGGGGTTCACCGGGGAGCTGTTTTTT
>16|few|TRBJ2-1|TRBD2|TRBV7-6
CASSSERGSWGNEQFF
TGTGCCAGCAGCTCAGAGCGGGGAAGTTGGGGGAATGAGCAGTTCTTC
>12|.|TRBJ1-2|.|TRBV9
CASSTGRYGYTF
TGTGCCAGTTCAACAGGGCGCTATGGCTACACCTTC
>16|many|TRBJ1-4|.|TRBV6-6
CASSYSILVANEKLFF
TGTGCCAGCAGTTACTCGATACTAGTGGCTAATGAAAAACTGTTTTTT
>14|.|TRBJ2-5|TRBD1|TRBV6-1
CASRDRGPGETQYF
TGTGCCAGCAGGGACAGGGGGCCCGGAGAGACCCAGTACTTC
>14|.|TRBJ2-1|TRBD1|TRBV19
CASRTGADHNEQFF
TGTGCCAGCAGAACAGGGGCTGATCACAATGAGCAGTTCTTC
>14|many|TRBJ1-2|.|TRBV11-2
CASSGVRTGGGYTF
TGTGCCAGCAGCGGAGTGCGAACAGGTGGAGGCTACACCTTC
>18|many|TRBJ1-2|.|TRBV29-1
CSVEDRVHRETPKDGYTF
TGCAGCGTTGAAGATCGGGTTCACAGGGAGACTCCCAAGGATGGCTACACCTTC
>17|few|TRBJ1-1|.|TRBV6-1
CASSYNFFGLRRTEAFF
TGTGCCAGCAGTTATAATTTTTTTGGGCTCCGGCGAACTGAAGCTTTCTTT
>20|many|TRBJ1-1|.|TRBV28
CASRLPSRFRSGGQNTEAFF
TGTGCCAGCAGGCTCCCGTCTAGGTTTCGTTCGGGGGGACAAAACACTGAAGCTTTCTTT
>16|many|TRBJ2-1|.|TRBV6-1
CASSELFSRGGNEQFF
TGTGCCAGCAGTGAACTCTTTTCCAGGGGTGGGAATGAGCAGTTCTTC
>15|many|TRBJ2-2|.|TRBV2
CASLPGRWNTGELFF
TGTGCCAGCCTCCCGGGACGATGGAACACCGGGGAGCTGTTTTTT
>14|.|TRBJ2-1|TRBD2|TRBV20-1
CSATTSGDYNEQFF
TGCAGTGCTACAACTAGCGGGGACTACAATGAGCAGTTCTTC
>13|.|TRBJ2-4|TRBD2|TRBV7-9
CASSLERDYIQYF
TGTGCCAGCAGCTTAGAGCGGGATTACATTCAGTACTTC
>16|.|TRBJ2-1|TRBD2|TRBV7-9
CASSLLGEGPYNEQFF
TGTGCCAGCAGCTTATTGGGGGAGGGCCCTTACAATGAGCAGTTCTTC
>15|many|TRBJ2-2|TRBD1|TRBV12-3/TRBV12-4
CASDRDRGGTGELFF
TGTGCCAGCGACCGGGACAGGGGTGGCACCGGGGAGCTGTTTTTT
>15|once|TRBJ1-1|TRBD1|TRBV9
CASSVGGTANTGAFF
TGTGCCAGCAGCGTAGGAGGGACAGCGAACACTGGAGCTTTCTTT
>14|.|TRBJ2-7|TRBD1|TRBV18
CASSKDRGGDEQYF
TGTGCCAGCTCCAAGGACAGGGGGGGCGACGAGCAGTACTTC
>15|many|TRBJ2-1|TRBD2|TRBV5-1
CASSLSGTTYNEQFF
TGCGCCAGCAGCTTAAGCGGGACCACCTACAATGAGCAGTTCTTC
>18|many|TRBJ1-1|.|TRBV11-2
CASSLDRVVWGLNTEAFF
TGTGCCAGCAGCTTAGACAGGGTCGTATGGGGCTTGAACACTGAAGCTTTCTTT
>15|few|TRBJ1-1|.|TRBV20-1
CSARDQGSPAFEAFF
TGCAGTGCTAGAGATCAGGGCAGCCCGGCGTTTGAAGCTTTCTTT
>12|.|TRBJ1-1|.|TRBV6-1
CASSELTEEAFF
TGTGCCAGCAGTGAACTGACGGAGGAAGCTTTCTTT
>15|.|TRBJ2-3|TRBD2|TRBV29-1
CSVGPSGLSTDTQYF
TGCAGCGTCGGACCTAGCGGACTTAGCACAGATACGCAGTATTTT
>16|few|TRBJ2-6|.|TRBV7-3
CASSTIQDSGANVLTF
TGTGCCAGCAGCACCATCCAGGACTCTGGGGCCAACGTCCTGACTTTC
>15|many|TRBJ2-4|.|TRBV2
CASSLTRKGKNIQYF
TGTGCCAGCAGCTTGACTAGAAAGGGCAAAAACATTCAGTACTTC
>14|few|TRBJ2-7|.|TRBV5-5
CASSFTGASGEQYF
TGTGCCAGCAGCTTTACGGGGGCTTCGGGCGAGCAGTACTTC
>14|many|TRBJ2-5|.|TRBV7-9
CASSSRDRQETQYF
TGTGCCAGCAGCTCGCGGGACAGACAAGAGACCCAGTACTTC
>10|many|TRBJ2-7|.|TRBV7-9
CASSLDEQYF
TGTGCCAGCAGCTTAGACGAGCAGTACTTC
>15|few|TRBJ2-7|TRBD2|TRBV7-2
CASSLETAGNHEQYF
TGTGCCAGCAGCTTGGAGACAGCGGGAAACCACGAGCAGTACTTC
>20|many|TRBJ2-4|TRBD2|TRBV12-3/TRBV12-4
CASSQRYGGGEILAKNIQYF
TGTGCCAGCAGTCAACGATATGGGGGGGGGGAAATTTTGGCCAAAAACATTCAGTACTTC
>15|many|TRBJ2-1|.|TRBV6-2/TRBV6-3
CASTGGPSSYNEQFF
TGTGCCAGCACGGGCGGGCCAAGCTCCTACAATGAGCAGTTCTTC
>12|.|TRBJ1-1|.|TRBV29-1
CSAHREGTEAFF
TGCAGCGCTCACAGGGAGGGTACTGAAGCTTTCTTT
>13|many|TRBJ1-4|.|TRBV12-3/TRBV12-4
CASSLRPNEKLFF
TGTGCCAGCAGTTTAAGACCTAATGAAAAACTGTTTTTT
>15|.|TRBJ2-6|.|TRBV27
CASSPLGSGANVLTF
TGTGCCAGCAGTCCCCTGGGCTCTGGGGCCAACGTCCTGACTTTC
>14|many|TRBJ1-1|.|TRBV12-3/TRBV12-4
CASSLWGGNTEAFF
TGTGCCAGCAGTTTATGGGGGGGGAACACTGAAGCTTTCTTT
>15|.|TRBJ1-6|.|TRBV6-2/TRBV6-3
CASRDRLMGNSPLHF
TGTGCCAGCCGAGACAGACTGATGGGGAATTCACCCCTCCACTTT
>14|.|TRBJ2-3|.|TRBV2
CATRRRTSTDTQYF
TGTGCCACCCGACGGAGAACTAGCACAGATACGCAGTATTTT